The clone carrying this T cell receptor (beta chain) appeared once. Germline V CDR1 and CDR2: SGHAT, FQDESV (reference sequence). This CDR3 is 13 amino acids long. Trimming pared 4 bases from V and 7 bases from J, leaving 11 bases between. Using immunoSEQ multiplex PCR, the repertoire was profiled, and TCRdb retains in-frame clones only, with some absent. The profile shows roughly 98,000 clones, 88% of them singletons. This sample was included in a study of T cell responses to AZD1222 COVID-19 vaccine. The sequencing here drew on peripheral blood, taken 28 days after the second AZD1222 dose. The sequence was collected from an adult who received the AZD1222 COVID-19 vaccine. The V call is TRBV11-1, the J call TRBJ1-5; D not resolved. The CDR3 here is CASSSNTQQPQHF. Here the CDR3 DNA reads TGTGCCAGCAGCTCTAACACCCAACAGCCCCAGCATTTT. The full variable domain, with the rest looked up from reference TRBV11-1 and TRBJ1-5, is EAEVAQSPRYKITEKSQAVAFWCDPISGHATLYWYRQILGQGPELLVQFQDESVVDDSQLPKDRFSAERLKGVDSTLKIQPAELGDSAMYLCASSSNTQQPQHFGDGTRLSIL.